Sequencing of this T cell receptor (beta chain) was carried out in a study of T cell changes during pregnancy in multiple sclerosis (dated 2019 in TCRdb). In terms of the full investigation: In women with multiple sclerosis, the researchers looked at how the T cell repertoire shifted as pregnancy progressed.

On this clone: Its antigen target is currently unknown. The input lacks base qualities; no much larger clone sits a single base away.

Library prep was done by the immunoSEQ multiplex PCR assay. TCRdb took over this immuneACCESS table, retaining in-frame rearrangements with V and J assigned. Such tables are incomplete; in checked studies, under half of the missing clones stem from an unresolved V gene, and the remainder is unexplained. The sample yields about 8,500 clones; about 90% were counted once. Clones ranked in the top ten supply roughly 10% of the sample. At the junction V is shortened by 2 bases and J by 9 bases, with 14 bases in between. The germline V gene gives CDR1 as SGHTA and CDR2 as FQGTGA. The CDR3 goes from the cysteine to the phenylalanine over 14 residues. Only the CDR3 DNA is retained, 42 bases long and in frame from the first base.

The chain is made from TRBV7-3 and TRBJ2-1; D gene: possibly TRBD2, on 6 matching bases. The source was CD8+ T cells from peripheral blood mononuclear cells, collected in the first trimester of pregnancy. This receptor was taken from a female donor in good health, enrolled as a control in a pregnancy study. The CDR3 here reads CASSLVLGDSEQFF. At the DNA level, the sequence is TGTGCCAGCAGCTTAGTTTTAGGGGACTCTGAGCAGTTCTTC.